Sequencing of this T cell receptor (beta chain) was carried out in a study of regulatory T cells in long-lasting Graves disease. Arm-PCR of CDR3 regions and iRepertoire HTBI primers were used to build TCR beta libraries. TCRdb processed the multiplex PCR reads anew with MiXCR; each CDR3 protein has one entry. This sample has around 400,000 distinct CDR3 sequences, with 23% found just once. The trim removed 7 bases at V and 0 bases at J, leaving 9 bases unmatched. Germline CDR1 and CDR2: SNHLY and FYNNEI. CDR3 length: 15 residues. Time point defined: persistent/refractory GD, antithyroid drugs over 5 years with positive TRAb. PBMC-extracted RNA yielded the TCR library.

This sequence originates from a woman in her 40s with Graves disease. The sample was peripheral blood mononuclear cells (PBMCs), taken when the disease was refractory, from a patient treated with antithyroid drugs. This chain uses TRBV2 with TRBJ2-7; TRBD1 matches at 7 bases. The DNA for the CDR3 is TGTGCCAGCAAATCGACAGGGATGGACTCCTACGAGCAGTACTTC. Translation: CASKSTGMDSYEQYF.